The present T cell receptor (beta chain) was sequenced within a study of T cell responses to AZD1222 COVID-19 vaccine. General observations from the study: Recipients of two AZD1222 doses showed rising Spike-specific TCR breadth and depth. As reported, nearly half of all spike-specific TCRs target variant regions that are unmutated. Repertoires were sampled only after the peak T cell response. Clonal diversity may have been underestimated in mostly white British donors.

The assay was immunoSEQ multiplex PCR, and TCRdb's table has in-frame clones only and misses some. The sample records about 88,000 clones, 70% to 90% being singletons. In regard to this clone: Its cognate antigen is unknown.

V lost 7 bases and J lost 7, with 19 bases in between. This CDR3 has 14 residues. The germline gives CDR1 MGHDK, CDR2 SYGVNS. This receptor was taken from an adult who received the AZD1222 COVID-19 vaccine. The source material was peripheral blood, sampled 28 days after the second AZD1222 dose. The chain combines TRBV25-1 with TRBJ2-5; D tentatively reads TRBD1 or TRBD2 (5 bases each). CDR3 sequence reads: CASTRGDPSGTQYF. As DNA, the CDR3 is TGTGCCAGCACCCGAGGGGACCCGAGCGGGACCCAGTACTTC.